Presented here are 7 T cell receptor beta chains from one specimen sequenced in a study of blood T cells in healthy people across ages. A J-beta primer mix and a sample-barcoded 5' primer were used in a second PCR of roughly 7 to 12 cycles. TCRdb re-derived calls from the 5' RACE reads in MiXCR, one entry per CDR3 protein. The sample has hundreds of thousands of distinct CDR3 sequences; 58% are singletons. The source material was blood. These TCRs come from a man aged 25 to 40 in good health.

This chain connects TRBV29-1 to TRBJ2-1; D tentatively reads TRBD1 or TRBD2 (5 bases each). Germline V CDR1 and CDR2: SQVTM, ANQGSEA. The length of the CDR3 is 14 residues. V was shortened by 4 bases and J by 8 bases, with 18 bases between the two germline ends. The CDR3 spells CSVAGKVLGDEQFF. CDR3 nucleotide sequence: TGCAGCGTTGCAGGTAAAGTTTTGGGGGATGAGCAGTTCTTC.

The DNA for the CDR3 is TGTGCCAGCATAGGTAGCGGGAGGGCCGAAAGCTCCTACAATGAGCAGTTCTTC. Protein: CASIGSGRAESSYNEQFF. The V gene is TRBV6-2 or TRBV6-3, the J gene TRBJ2-1; 11 nucleotides agree with TRBD2. J was trimmed by 0 bases and V by 7 bases; bases with no gene match: 11. This CDR3 comprises 18 residues. The V gene's germline CDR1 is MNHEY and CDR2 SVGEGT.

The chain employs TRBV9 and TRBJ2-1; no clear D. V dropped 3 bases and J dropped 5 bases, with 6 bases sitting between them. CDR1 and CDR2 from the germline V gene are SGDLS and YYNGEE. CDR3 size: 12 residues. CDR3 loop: CASSAFNNEQFF. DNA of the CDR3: TGTGCCAGCAGCGCCTTCAACAATGAGCAGTTCTTC.

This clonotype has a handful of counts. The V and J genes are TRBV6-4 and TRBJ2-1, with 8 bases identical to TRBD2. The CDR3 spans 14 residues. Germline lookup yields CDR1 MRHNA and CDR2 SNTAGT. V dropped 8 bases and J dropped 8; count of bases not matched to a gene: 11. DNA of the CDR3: TGTGCCAGCGCTGGGGGCGGGGGGAAGGATGAGCAGTTCTTC. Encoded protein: CASAGGGGKDEQFF.

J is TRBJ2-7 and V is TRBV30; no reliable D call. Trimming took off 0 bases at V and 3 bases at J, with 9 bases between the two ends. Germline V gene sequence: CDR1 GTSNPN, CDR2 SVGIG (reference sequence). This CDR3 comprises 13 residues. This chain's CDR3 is CAWSVQLGYEQYF. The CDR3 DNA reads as TGTGCCTGGAGTGTACAGCTGGGCTACGAGCAGTACTTC.

The CDR3 loop is CASSEALLVVEQFF. For the CDR3, the DNA is TGTGCCAGCAGTGAAGCCCTATTGGTGGTTGAGCAGTTCTTC. This chain links TRBV2 with TRBJ2-1, with D uncertain. The CDR3 has 14 residues. CDR1 and CDR2 (germline): SNHLY, FYNNEI. V lost 0 bases, J lost 9 bases, and 12 bases lay in between.

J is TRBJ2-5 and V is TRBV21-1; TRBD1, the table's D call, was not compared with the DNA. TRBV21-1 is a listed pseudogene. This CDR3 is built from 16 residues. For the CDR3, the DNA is TGTGCCAGCAGCCTTGGCCGGGGAGCAAGCCAAGAGACCCAGTACTTC. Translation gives CASSLGRGASQETQYF.